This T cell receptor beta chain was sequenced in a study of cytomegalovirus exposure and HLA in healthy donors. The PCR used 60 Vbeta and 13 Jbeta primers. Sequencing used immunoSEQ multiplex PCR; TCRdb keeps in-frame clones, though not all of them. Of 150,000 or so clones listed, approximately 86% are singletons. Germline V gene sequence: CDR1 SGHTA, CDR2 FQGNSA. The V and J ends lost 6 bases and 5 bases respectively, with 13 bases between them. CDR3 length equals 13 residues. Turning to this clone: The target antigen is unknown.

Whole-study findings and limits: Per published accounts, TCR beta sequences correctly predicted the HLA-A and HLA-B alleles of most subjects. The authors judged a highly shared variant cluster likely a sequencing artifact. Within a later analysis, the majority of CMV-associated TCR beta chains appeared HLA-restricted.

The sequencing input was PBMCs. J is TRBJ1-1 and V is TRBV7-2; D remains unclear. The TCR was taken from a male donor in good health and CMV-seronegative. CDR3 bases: TGTGCCAGCAGTTTTGGTGGAGAAACTGAAGCTTTCTTT. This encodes CASSFGGETEAFF. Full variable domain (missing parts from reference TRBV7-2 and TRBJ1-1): GAGVSQSPSNKVTEKGKDVELRCDPISGHTALYWYRQSLGQGLEFLIYFQGNSAPDKSGLPSDRFSAERTGGSVSTLTIQRTQQEDSAVYLCASSFGGETEAFFGQGTRLTVV.